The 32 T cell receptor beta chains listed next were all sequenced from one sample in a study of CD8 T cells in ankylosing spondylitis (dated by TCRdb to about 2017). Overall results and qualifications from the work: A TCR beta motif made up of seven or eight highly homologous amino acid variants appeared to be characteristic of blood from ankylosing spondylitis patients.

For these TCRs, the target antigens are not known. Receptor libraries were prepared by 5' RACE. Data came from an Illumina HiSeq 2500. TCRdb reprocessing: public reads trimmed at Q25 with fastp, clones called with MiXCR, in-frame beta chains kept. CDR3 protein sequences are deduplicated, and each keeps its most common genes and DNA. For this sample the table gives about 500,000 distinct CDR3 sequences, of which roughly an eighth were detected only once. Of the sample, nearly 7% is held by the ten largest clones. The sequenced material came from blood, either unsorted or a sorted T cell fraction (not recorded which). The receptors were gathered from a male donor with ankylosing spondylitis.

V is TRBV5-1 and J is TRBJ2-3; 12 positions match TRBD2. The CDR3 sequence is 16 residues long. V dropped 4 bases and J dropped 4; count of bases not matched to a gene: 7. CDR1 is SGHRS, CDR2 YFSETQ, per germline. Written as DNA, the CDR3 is TGCGCCAGCAGCAGCGAGACTAGCGGGAGCGCAGATACGCAGTATTTT. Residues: CASSSETSGSADTQYF.

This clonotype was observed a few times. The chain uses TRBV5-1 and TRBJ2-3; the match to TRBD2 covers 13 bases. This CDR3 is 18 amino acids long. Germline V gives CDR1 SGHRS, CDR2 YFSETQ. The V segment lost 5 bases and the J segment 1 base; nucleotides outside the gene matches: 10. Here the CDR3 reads CASSSRTSGSFGTDTQYF. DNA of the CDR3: TGCGCCAGCAGTTCTAGGACTAGCGGGAGTTTCGGCACAGATACGCAGTATTTT.

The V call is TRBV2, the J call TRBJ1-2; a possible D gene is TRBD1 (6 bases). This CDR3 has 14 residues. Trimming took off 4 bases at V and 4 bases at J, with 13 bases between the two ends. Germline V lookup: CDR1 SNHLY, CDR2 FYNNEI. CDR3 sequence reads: CASSAGGAVYGYTF. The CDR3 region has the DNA TGTGCCAGCAGTGCGGGGGGCGCGGTCTATGGCTACACCTTC.

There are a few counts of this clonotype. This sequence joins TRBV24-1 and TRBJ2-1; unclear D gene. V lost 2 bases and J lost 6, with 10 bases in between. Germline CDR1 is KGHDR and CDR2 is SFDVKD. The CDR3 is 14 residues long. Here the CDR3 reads CATSDSFLGNEQFF. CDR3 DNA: TGTGCCACCAGTGATTCGTTTTTGGGCAATGAGCAGTTCTTC.

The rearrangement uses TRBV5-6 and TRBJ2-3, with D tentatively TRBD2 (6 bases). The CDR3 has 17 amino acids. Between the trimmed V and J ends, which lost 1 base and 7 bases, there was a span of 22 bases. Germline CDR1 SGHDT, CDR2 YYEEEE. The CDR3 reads CASSLSTSRFSMNTQYF. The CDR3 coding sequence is TGTGCCAGCAGCTTGTCAACTAGCCGATTCTCAATGAATACGCAGTATTTT.

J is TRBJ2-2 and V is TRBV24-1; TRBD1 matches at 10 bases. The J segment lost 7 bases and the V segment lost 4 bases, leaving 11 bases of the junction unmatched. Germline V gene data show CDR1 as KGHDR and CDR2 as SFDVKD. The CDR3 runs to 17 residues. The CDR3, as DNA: TGTGCCACCAGTGACCCTACCGGGACAGGGGAAAACGGGGAGCTGTTTTTT. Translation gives CATSDPTGTGENGELFF.

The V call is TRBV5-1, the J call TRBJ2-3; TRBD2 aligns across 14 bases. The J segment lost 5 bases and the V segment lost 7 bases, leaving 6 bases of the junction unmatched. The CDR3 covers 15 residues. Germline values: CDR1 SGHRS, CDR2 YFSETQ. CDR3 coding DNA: TGCGCCAGCGAACCCGGGACTAGCGGGAGAGATACGCAGTATTTT. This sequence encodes CASEPGTSGRDTQYF.

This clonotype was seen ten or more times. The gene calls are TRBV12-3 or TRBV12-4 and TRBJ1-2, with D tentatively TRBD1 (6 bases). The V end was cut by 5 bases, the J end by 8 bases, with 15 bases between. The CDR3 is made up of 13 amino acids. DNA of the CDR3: TGTGCCAGCAGTCCCAACAGGGCTTTGGGCTACACCTTC. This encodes CASSPNRALGYTF.

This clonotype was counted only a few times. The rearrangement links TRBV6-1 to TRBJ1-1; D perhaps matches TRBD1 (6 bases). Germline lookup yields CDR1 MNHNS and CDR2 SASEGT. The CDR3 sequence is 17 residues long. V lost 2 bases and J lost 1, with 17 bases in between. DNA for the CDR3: TGTGCCAGCAGTGAACGAGGTCTTTTACAGGGGAACACTGAAGCTTTCTTT. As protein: CASSERGLLQGNTEAFF.

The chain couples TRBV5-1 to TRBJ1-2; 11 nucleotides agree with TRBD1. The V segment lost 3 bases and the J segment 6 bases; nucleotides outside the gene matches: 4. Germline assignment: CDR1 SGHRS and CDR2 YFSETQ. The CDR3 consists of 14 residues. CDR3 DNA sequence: TGCGCCAGCAGCTGGACAGGGGGCGAGGATGGCTACACCTTC. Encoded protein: CASSWTGGEDGYTF.

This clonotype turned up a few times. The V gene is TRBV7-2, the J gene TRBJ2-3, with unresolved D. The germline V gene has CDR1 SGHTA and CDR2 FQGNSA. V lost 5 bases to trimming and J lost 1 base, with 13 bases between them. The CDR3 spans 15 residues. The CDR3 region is CASSTPERGTDTQYF. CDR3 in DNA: TGTGCCAGCAGCACGCCGGAGCGAGGCACAGATACGCAGTATTTT.

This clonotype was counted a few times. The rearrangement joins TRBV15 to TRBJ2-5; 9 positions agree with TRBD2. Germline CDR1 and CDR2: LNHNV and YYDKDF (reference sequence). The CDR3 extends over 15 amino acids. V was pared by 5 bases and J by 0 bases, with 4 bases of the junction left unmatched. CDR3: CATSVRLADQETQYF. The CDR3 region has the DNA TGTGCCACCAGCGTAAGACTAGCGGACCAAGAGACCCAGTACTTC.

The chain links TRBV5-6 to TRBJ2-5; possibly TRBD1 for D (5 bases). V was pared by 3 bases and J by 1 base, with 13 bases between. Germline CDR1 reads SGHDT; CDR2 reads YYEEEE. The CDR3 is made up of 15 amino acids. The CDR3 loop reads CASSSGALAQETQYF. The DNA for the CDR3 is TGTGCCAGCAGCTCTGGGGCCTTGGCCCAAGAGACCCAGTACTTC.

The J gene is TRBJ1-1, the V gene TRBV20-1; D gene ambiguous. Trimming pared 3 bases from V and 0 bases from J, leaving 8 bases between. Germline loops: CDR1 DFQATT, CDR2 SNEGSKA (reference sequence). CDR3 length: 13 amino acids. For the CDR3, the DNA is TGCAGTGCTAGTAGCGGAATGAACACTGAAGCTTTCTTT. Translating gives CSASSGMNTEAFF.

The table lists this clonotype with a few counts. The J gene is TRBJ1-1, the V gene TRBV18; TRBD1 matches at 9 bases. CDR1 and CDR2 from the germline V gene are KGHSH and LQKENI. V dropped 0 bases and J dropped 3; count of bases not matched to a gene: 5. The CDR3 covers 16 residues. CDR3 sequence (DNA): TGTGCCAGCTCACCACCGGGGACAGGGCAAGACACTGAAGCTTTCTTT. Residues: CASSPPGTGQDTEAFF.

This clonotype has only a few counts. The CDR3 coding sequence is TGCGCCAGCAGCGTACAGGGGATCGGCCCCTACGAGCAGTACTTC. The encoded protein is CASSVQGIGPYEQYF. This chain connects TRBV5-1 to TRBJ2-7, with 7 nucleotides matching TRBD1. There are 15 residues in the CDR3. Germline assignment: CDR1 SGHRS and CDR2 YFSETQ. Trimming took 4 bases from V and 2 from J; bases not matched to a gene: 9.

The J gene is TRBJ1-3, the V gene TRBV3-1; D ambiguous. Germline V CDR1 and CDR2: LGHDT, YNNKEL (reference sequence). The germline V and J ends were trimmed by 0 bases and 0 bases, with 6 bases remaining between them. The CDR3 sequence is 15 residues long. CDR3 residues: CASSQDSVSGNTIYF. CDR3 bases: TGTGCCAGCAGCCAAGACAGTGTCTCTGGAAACACCATATATTTT.

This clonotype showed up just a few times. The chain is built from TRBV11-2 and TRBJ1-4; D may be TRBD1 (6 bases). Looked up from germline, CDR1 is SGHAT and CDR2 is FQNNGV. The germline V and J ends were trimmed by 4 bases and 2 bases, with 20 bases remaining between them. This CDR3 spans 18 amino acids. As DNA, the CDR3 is TGTGCCAGCAGCTCCCCCTACGGGGGGCCCGTCACTAATGAAAAACTGTTTTTT. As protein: CASSSPYGGPVTNEKLFF.

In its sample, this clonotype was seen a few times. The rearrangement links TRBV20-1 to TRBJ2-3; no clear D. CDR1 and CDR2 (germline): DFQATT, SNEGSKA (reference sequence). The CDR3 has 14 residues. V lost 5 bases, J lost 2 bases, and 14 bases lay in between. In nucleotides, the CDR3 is TGCAGTGCTCAGGACGTCAGTCTCACAGATACGCAGTATTTT. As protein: CSAQDVSLTDTQYF.

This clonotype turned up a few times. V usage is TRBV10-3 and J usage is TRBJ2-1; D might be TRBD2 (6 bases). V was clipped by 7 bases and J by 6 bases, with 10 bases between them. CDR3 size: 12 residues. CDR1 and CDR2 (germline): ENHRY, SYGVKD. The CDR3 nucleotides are TGTGCCATCACGGGTAGCGGCAATGAGCAGTTCTTC. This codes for CAITGSGNEQFF.

CDR3 in DNA: TGTGCCAGCAGCTTAGATCCAGGGGCCACTGAAGCTTTCTTT. Translated, it gives CASSLDPGATEAFF. The chain uses TRBV7-2 and TRBJ1-1, with D maybe TRBD1 (6 bases). V lost 1 base to trimming and J lost 4 bases, with 10 bases between them. In germline, CDR1 is SGHTA, CDR2 FQGNSA. This CDR3 has 14 amino acids.

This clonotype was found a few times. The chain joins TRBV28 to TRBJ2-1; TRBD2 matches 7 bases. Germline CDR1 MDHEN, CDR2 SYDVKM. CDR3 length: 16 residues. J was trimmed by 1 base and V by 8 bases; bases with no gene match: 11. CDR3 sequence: CASLLRGGTSYNEQFF. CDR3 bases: TGTGCCAGCCTGCTTCGGGGAGGGACTTCCTACAATGAGCAGTTCTTC.

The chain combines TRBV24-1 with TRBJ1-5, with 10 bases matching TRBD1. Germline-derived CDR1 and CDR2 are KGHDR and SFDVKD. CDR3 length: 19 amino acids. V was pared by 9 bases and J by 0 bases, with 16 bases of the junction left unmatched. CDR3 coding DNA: TGTGCCACCCAAGGCAGAGGACAGGGGGGATTTCATAGCAATCAGCCCCAGCATTTT. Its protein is CATQGRGQGGFHSNQPQHF.

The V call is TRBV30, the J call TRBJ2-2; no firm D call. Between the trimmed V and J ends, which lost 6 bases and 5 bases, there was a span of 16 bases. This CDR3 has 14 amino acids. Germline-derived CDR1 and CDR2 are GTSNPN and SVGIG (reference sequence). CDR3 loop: CACTPPRDTGELFF. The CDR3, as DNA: TGTGCCTGTACGCCCCCAAGAGATACCGGGGAGCTGTTTTTT.

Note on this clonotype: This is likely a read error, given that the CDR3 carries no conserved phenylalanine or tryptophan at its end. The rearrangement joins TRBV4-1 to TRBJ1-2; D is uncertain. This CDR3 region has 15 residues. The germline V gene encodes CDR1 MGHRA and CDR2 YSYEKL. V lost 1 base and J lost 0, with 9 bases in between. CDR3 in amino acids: CASSQVFRSNYGYTC. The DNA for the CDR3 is TGCGCCAGCAGCCAAGTTTTCAGATCTAACTATGGCTACACCTGC.

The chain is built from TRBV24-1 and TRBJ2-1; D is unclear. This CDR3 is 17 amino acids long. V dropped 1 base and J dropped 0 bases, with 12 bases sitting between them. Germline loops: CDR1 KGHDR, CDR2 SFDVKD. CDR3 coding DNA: TGTGCCACCAGTGATTTTAGGAGTAGAAGCTCCTACAATGAGCAGTTCTTC. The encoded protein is CATSDFRSRSSYNEQFF.

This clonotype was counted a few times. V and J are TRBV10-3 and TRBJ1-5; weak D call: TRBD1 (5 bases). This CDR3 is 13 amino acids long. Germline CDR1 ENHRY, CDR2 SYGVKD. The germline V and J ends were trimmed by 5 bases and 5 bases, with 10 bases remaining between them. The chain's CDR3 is CAISPDRDQPQHF. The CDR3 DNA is TGTGCCATCAGTCCAGACAGAGATCAGCCCCAGCATTTT.

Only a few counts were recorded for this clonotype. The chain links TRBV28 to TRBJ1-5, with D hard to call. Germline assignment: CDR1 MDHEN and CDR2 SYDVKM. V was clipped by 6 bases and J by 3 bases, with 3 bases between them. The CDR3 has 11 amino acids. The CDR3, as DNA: TGTGCCAGCAGGGTCAATCAGCCCCAGCATTTT. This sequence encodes CASRVNQPQHF.

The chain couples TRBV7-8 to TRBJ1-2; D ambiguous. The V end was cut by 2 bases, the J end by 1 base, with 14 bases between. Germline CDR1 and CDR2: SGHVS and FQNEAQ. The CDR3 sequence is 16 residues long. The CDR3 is CASSLSGGEYNYGYTF. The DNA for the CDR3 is TGTGCCAGCAGCTTATCGGGCGGAGAATATAACTATGGCTACACCTTC.

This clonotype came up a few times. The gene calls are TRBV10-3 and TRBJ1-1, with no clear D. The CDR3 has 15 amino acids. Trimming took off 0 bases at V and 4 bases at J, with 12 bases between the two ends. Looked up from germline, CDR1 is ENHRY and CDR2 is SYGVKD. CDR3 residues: CAISESTLAGTEAFF. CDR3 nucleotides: TGTGCCATCAGTGAGTCCACACTAGCAGGCACTGAAGCTTTCTTT.

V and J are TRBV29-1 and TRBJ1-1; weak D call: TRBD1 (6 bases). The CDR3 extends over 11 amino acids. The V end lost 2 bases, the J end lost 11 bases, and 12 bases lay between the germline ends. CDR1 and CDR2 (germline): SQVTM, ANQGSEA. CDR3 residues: CSVERGTWAFF. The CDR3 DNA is TGCAGCGTTGAAAGGGGGACGTGGGCTTTCTTT.

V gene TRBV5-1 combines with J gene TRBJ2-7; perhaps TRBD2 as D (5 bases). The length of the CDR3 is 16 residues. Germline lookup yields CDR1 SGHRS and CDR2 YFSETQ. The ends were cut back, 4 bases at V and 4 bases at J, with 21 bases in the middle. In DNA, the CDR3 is TGCGCCAGCAGCGACCCACCCGTCGGGATCTGTTACGAGCAGTACGTC. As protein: CASSDPPVGICYEQYV.